Each of the 11 T cell receptor beta chains below was sequenced from the same sample in a study of cytomegalovirus exposure and HLA in healthy donors. The PCR used 60 Vbeta and 13 Jbeta primers. Method: immunoSEQ multiplex PCR; TCRdb's copy keeps in-frame clones and lacks some. The sample consists of 200,000 to 250,000 clones, over 80% of them appearing once. Sequenced sample: PBMCs. These receptors were collected from a boy aged 2 to 9 in good health and CMV-seronegative.

The chain couples TRBV7-9 to TRBJ2-3; TRBD2 matches 8 bases. CDR1 and CDR2 from the germline V gene are SEHNR and FQNEAQ (reference sequence). Unmatched junction bases numbered 3, after V lost 1 base and J lost 6 bases. CDR3 length: 14 residues. The CDR3 nucleotides are TGTGCCAGCAGCTTAGATAGCGGGGTTGATACGCAGTATTTT. The encoded protein is CASSLDSGVDTQYF.

The CDR3 DNA reads TGCGCCAGCAGCCATCGGCTAGCGGGGGAGAAGTCCTACAATGAGCAGTTCTTC. It encodes CASSHRLAGEKSYNEQFF. The chain combines TRBV4-1 with TRBJ2-1; 10 nucleotides match TRBD2. Germline assignment: CDR1 MGHRA and CDR2 YSYEKL. The trim removed 3 bases at V and 1 base at J, leaving 9 bases unmatched. The CDR3 has 18 amino acids.

The chain combines TRBV5-1 with TRBJ2-2, with 13 positions matching TRBD2. Germline V gene lookup returns CDR1 SGHRS and CDR2 YFSETQ. With V trimmed by 4 bases and J by 3 bases, 6 bases remained unmatched. The CDR3 consists of 17 residues. CDR3 region: CASSIRTSGSHTGELFF. The CDR3 DNA reads as TGCGCCAGCAGCATAAGGACTAGCGGGAGTCACACCGGGGAGCTGTTTTTT.

The rearrangement uses TRBV7-9 and TRBJ2-7, with no clear D. There are 11 residues in the CDR3. In germline, CDR1 is SEHNR, CDR2 FQNEAQ (reference sequence). The V end lost 4 bases, the J end lost 6 bases, and 7 bases lay between the germline ends. The CDR3 DNA sequence: TGTGCCAGCAGCTCAGGTGGCGAGCAGTACTTC. Its protein is CASSSGGEQYF.

The chain employs TRBV28 and TRBJ2-2; 9 bases are shared with TRBD2. Looked up from germline, CDR1 is MDHEN and CDR2 is SYDVKM. The J segment lost 4 bases and the V segment lost 6 bases, leaving 9 bases of the junction unmatched. The CDR3 has 16 amino acids. The CDR3 protein is CASRLAGPPGTGELFF. CDR3 bases: TGTGCCAGCAGACTAGCGGGCCCCCCGGGCACCGGGGAGCTGTTTTTT.

The V call is TRBV28, the J call TRBJ1-2; D not resolved. Germline CDR1 MDHEN, CDR2 SYDVKM. Trimming shortened V by 6 bases and J by 1 base, and 6 bases separated the two germline ends. This CDR3 is built from 12 residues. CDR3 in DNA: TGTGCCAGCAGCGAGGGTAACTATGGCTACACCTTC. This gives the protein CASSEGNYGYTF.

This chain joins TRBV7-8 and TRBJ2-7; 10 bases line up with TRBD2. The CDR3 totals 15 residues. The germline gives CDR1 SGHVS, CDR2 FQNEAQ. V shed 1 base, J shed 2 bases, and the junction held 2 bases outside the gene matches. The CDR3 DNA follows: TGTGCCAGCAGCTTAGTCCTAGCGGGAGCCTACGAGCAGTACTTC. Amino acids: CASSLVLAGAYEQYF.

The V and J genes are TRBV21-1 and TRBJ2-7; TRBD2 was called by the table and not checked on the DNA. TRBV21-1 constitutes a pseudogene. This CDR3 has 15 amino acids. The CDR3 loop reads CASSKALSGLDEQYF. Here the CDR3 DNA reads TGTGCCAGCAGCAAAGCGCTTTCAGGACTCGACGAGCAGTACTTC.

This rearrangement joins TRBV4-1 to TRBJ1-2; the D is unclear. Germline-derived CDR1 and CDR2 are MGHRA and YSYEKL. V lost 1 base to trimming and J lost 6 bases, with 12 bases between them. The CDR3 has 14 amino acids. CDR3 nucleotides: TGCGCCAGCAGCCAAGCATCCCAGGTGGATGGCTACACCTTC. Its translation is CASSQASQVDGYTF.

V is TRBV5-1 and J is TRBJ2-1; 14 bases match TRBD2. V shed 4 bases and J 6 bases; nucleotides not matched to a gene: 3. This CDR3 contains 15 residues. The V gene's germline CDR1 is SGHRS and CDR2 YFSETQ. The CDR3 DNA follows: TGCGCCAGCAGCCCGGGACTAGCGGGAGTCAATGAGCAGTTCTTC. Translation: CASSPGLAGVNEQFF.

This chain joins TRBV6-5 and TRBJ2-5, with D perhaps TRBD1 (6 bases). V dropped 3 bases and J dropped 2 bases, with 10 bases sitting between them. The length of the CDR3 is 14 residues. The germline gives CDR1 MNHEY, CDR2 SVGAGI. The CDR3 DNA reads as TGTGCCAGCAGTTATGGGACAACTCAAGAGACCCAGTACTTC. It specifies CASSYGTTQETQYF.